The clone carrying this T cell receptor beta chain was detected many times. As yet, its antigen is unknown. TCRdb re-called the 5' RACE reads through MiXCR, storing one row per CDR3 protein. The profile shows some 210,000 distinct CDR3 sequences, about 17% of them singletons. This specimen comes from a study of T-cell memory formation after mild COVID-19. General study findings and limits: CD4+ clones that contracted lay mainly in CM and EM; CD8+ ones lay in EMRA. There was no confirmation that second-wave clones peaking on day 37 were SARS-CoV-2 specific. Pre-infection memory held some responding clones, suggesting pre-existing cross-reactive T cells responded. A second wave expanding day 15 to 37 was CD4+-biased; contracting clones were balanced.

The germline V gene has CDR1 DFQATT and CDR2 SNEGSKA (reference sequence). The CDR3 loop spans 14 amino acids. V lost 3 bases and J lost 4, with 15 bases in between. Source material: PBMCs or a T cell subset sorted from them (not recorded which). The chain joins TRBV20-1 to TRBJ1-1, with D hard to call. The sequence came from an adult woman who had mild COVID-19 (a few samples of this study predate the infection). Cell type and time point are not known. The CDR3, as DNA: TGCAGTGCTAGTCGGGGTGTTGCGGTCACTGAAGCTTTCTTT. Translation gives CSASRGVAVTEAFF.